This T cell receptor (beta chain) came from a study of blood T cell repertoires in COVID-19. Germline V CDR1 and CDR2: LNHNV, YYDKDF (reference sequence). With V trimmed by 3 bases and J by 14 bases, 10 bases remained unmatched. The CDR3 has 13 residues. The method was immunoSEQ multiplex PCR; TCRdb's version includes in-frame clones alone and lacks a portion of them. The table shows approximately 670,000 clones, with over 80% occurring only once. This sequence was found in a young woman with acute or convalescent COVID-19. The rearrangement uses TRBV15 and TRBJ1-2, with 9 bases that match TRBD1. The sample was peripheral blood. The CDR3 DNA is TGTGCCACCAGCAGGTACTCACAGGGGGCGAGTACCTTC. Translation gives CATSRYSQGASTF.